The rows below give T cell receptor beta chains drawn from one sample of a study of regulatory dendritic cells for organ transplantation. Sequenced by immunoSEQ multiplex PCR; TCRdb stores in-frame clones only, minus some. The repertoire holds around 11,000 clones, with 65% to 85% as singletons. Their specific antigens are unknown. The sequenced sample was memory CD4+ T cells from blood cultured with dendritic cells. The origin of the receptors is a human donor in good health. Both conserved end residues are part of each CDR3. Fields, in order: J gene, clone size, V gene, D gene, CDR3 DNA, CDR3 protein. The D gene is left open where the match is weak. Not all rows give a size; the values are once, few, many and, for expanded clones, a class.

j_call: TRBJ1-1; clone_size: -; v_call: TRBV29-1; d_call: TRBD1; cdr3_nt: TGCAGCGCCACGACAGGGGGGAACACTGAAGCTTTCTTT; cdr3_aa: CSATTGGNTEAFF
j_call: TRBJ2-5; clone_size: -; v_call: TRBV4-2; d_call: TRBD2; cdr3_nt: TGTGCCAGCAGCCCGAACCCCGGGACTAGCGGGGGACAGTACCAAGAGACCCAGTACTTC; cdr3_aa: CASSPNPGTSGGQYQETQYF
j_call: TRBJ2-5; clone_size: -; v_call: TRBV11-2; d_call: -; cdr3_nt: TGTGCCAGCAGGTTGGTGGGTCGTGAGACCCAGTACTTC; cdr3_aa: CASRLVGRETQYF
j_call: TRBJ2-5; clone_size: -; v_call: TRBV28; d_call: TRBD2; cdr3_nt: TGTGCCAGCGGGCGGGGGGGATCCGGAGAGACCCAGTACTTC; cdr3_aa: CASGRGGSGETQYF
j_call: TRBJ2-1; clone_size: -; v_call: TRBV7-9; d_call: -; cdr3_nt: TGTGCCAGCAGCTTGGGAACAGTAGGAGAGCAGTTCTTC; cdr3_aa: CASSLGTVGEQFF
j_call: TRBJ2-7; clone_size: few; v_call: TRBV2; d_call: -; cdr3_nt: TGTGCCAGCAGTGATTTGCTGGGTATGAGTGGACTCGAGCAGTACTTC; cdr3_aa: CASSDLLGMSGLEQYF
j_call: TRBJ1-2; clone_size: few; v_call: TRBV6-5; d_call: -; cdr3_nt: TGTGCCAGCAGGACAGGTTCTTATGGCTACACCTTC; cdr3_aa: CASRTGSYGYTF
j_call: TRBJ1-6; clone_size: few; v_call: TRBV11-2; d_call: -; cdr3_nt: TGTGCCAGCGGCCCTGGACAGACAAATTCACCCCTCCACTTT; cdr3_aa: CASGPGQTNSPLHF
j_call: TRBJ2-4; clone_size: -; v_call: TRBV19; d_call: TRBD1; cdr3_nt: TGTGCCAGTAGTCTGGGCAGGGGGCGCATGGACATTCAGTACTTC; cdr3_aa: CASSLGRGRMDIQYF
j_call: TRBJ1-2; clone_size: -; v_call: TRBV28; d_call: -; cdr3_nt: TGTGCCACCCGGACAGTATATGGCTACACCTTC; cdr3_aa: CATRTVYGYTF
j_call: TRBJ2-2; clone_size: -; v_call: TRBV30; d_call: -; cdr3_nt: TGTGCCTGGCTCCGGGGAACTGGGATTGCCGGGGAGCTGTTTTTT; cdr3_aa: CAWLRGTGIAGELFF
j_call: TRBJ2-7; clone_size: -; v_call: TRBV6-5; d_call: -; cdr3_nt: TGTGCCAGCAGTTACTCCGGAGTCGAGGGGGGATACGAGCAGTACTTC; cdr3_aa: CASSYSGVEGGYEQYF
j_call: TRBJ1-1; clone_size: few; v_call: TRBV18; d_call: -; cdr3_nt: TGTGCCAGCTCACCAAGTTCGGCCGAAGCTTTCTTT; cdr3_aa: CASSPSSAEAFF
j_call: TRBJ2-7; clone_size: -; v_call: TRBV19; d_call: TRBD1; cdr3_nt: TGTGCCAGTATCGGACAGGGCAGCACGGAGCAGTACTTC; cdr3_aa: CASIGQGSTEQYF
j_call: TRBJ2-2; clone_size: -; v_call: TRBV2; d_call: -; cdr3_nt: TGTGCCAGCAGGTACAGCCAGGGGAACACCGGGGAGCTGTTTTTT; cdr3_aa: CASRYSQGNTGELFF
j_call: TRBJ2-2; clone_size: -; v_call: TRBV4-2; d_call: -; cdr3_nt: TGTGCCAGCAGCCAAGAGCCGGGGAGGAACACCGGGGAGCTGTTTTTT; cdr3_aa: CASSQEPGRNTGELFF
j_call: TRBJ2-5; clone_size: -; v_call: TRBV7-2; d_call: TRBD2; cdr3_nt: TGTGCCAGCAGCTTAGGGACTAGCGGGGGGGAAAGGAGAGAGACCCAGTACTTC; cdr3_aa: CASSLGTSGGERRETQYF
j_call: TRBJ1-2; clone_size: -; v_call: TRBV6-1; d_call: TRBD1; cdr3_nt: TGTGCCAGCAGTGCCAGGACAGGGGAAGGCTATGGCTACACCTTC; cdr3_aa: CASSARTGEGYGYTF
j_call: TRBJ2-7; clone_size: -; v_call: TRBV6-5; d_call: -; cdr3_nt: TGTGCCAGCAGCCGCTCCGGACTACAGGGTTGGGAGCAGTACTTC; cdr3_aa: CASSRSGLQGWEQYF
j_call: TRBJ1-4; clone_size: -; v_call: TRBV5-6; d_call: -; cdr3_nt: TGTGCCAGCAGCTTTGATATGGGGCGCCGTTCGAGTGTGCTGTTTTTT; cdr3_aa: CASSFDMGRRSSVLFF
j_call: TRBJ1-1; clone_size: -; v_call: TRBV10-3; d_call: TRBD1; cdr3_nt: TGTGCCATCAGTGCACGACAGGGTTTCGCGAACACTGAAGCTTTCTTT; cdr3_aa: CAISARQGFANTEAFF
j_call: TRBJ1-1; clone_size: -; v_call: TRBV4-3; d_call: TRBD1; cdr3_nt: TGCGCCAGCAGCCAAGATGTAAGGGGGCTGAATGAAGCTTTCTTT; cdr3_aa: CASSQDVRGLNEAFF
j_call: TRBJ2-1; clone_size: -; v_call: TRBV6-5; d_call: -; cdr3_nt: TGTGCCAGCAGGCAACAGAGCTCCTACAATGAGCAGTTCTTC; cdr3_aa: CASRQQSSYNEQFF
j_call: TRBJ1-4; clone_size: -; v_call: TRBV21-1; d_call: -; cdr3_nt: TGTGCCAGCAGCAGGGGGGGGCTAGATGAAAAACTGTTTTTT; cdr3_aa: CASSRGGLDEKLFF
j_call: TRBJ1-4; clone_size: -; v_call: TRBV7-9; d_call: TRBD1; cdr3_nt: TGTGCCAGCAGCTTACCGACAGGGGGCGATGAAAAACTGTTTTTT; cdr3_aa: CASSLPTGGDEKLFF
j_call: TRBJ2-1; clone_size: -; v_call: TRBV2; d_call: -; cdr3_nt: TGTGCCAGCAGTGGCGAGGTCACTGAGCAGTTCTTC; cdr3_aa: CASSGEVTEQFF
j_call: TRBJ2-3; clone_size: -; v_call: TRBV11-3; d_call: -; cdr3_nt: TGTGCCAGCAGCTTAGGGGATGATACGCAGTATTTT; cdr3_aa: CASSLGDDTQYF
j_call: TRBJ2-2; clone_size: -; v_call: TRBV5-1; d_call: -; cdr3_nt: TGCGCCAGCAGCTTAGGGAACACCGGGGAGCTGTTTTTT; cdr3_aa: CASSLGNTGELFF
j_call: TRBJ2-7; clone_size: -; v_call: TRBV2; d_call: TRBD1; cdr3_nt: TGTGCCAGTCAGGGGGCGCGAACCCCACCCTACGAGCAGTACTTC; cdr3_aa: CASQGARTPPYEQYF
j_call: TRBJ2-6; clone_size: -; v_call: TRBV6-1; d_call: -; cdr3_nt: TGTGCCAGCATGCCACAGGGCAGTGGGGCCAACGTCCTGACTTTC; cdr3_aa: CASMPQGSGANVLTF
j_call: TRBJ2-1; clone_size: -; v_call: TRBV5-4; d_call: -; cdr3_nt: TGTGCCAGCAGCTTGGACGATGAGCAGTTCTTC; cdr3_aa: CASSLDDEQFF
j_call: TRBJ1-1; clone_size: -; v_call: TRBV28; d_call: -; cdr3_nt: TGTGCCAGCAGTGACCGGACAAGGGCTTTCTTT; cdr3_aa: CASSDRTRAFF
j_call: TRBJ1-2; clone_size: -; v_call: TRBV14; d_call: -; cdr3_nt: TGTGCCAGCAGCCCGGGACCGTCCTATGGCTACACCTTC; cdr3_aa: CASSPGPSYGYTF
j_call: TRBJ2-1; clone_size: -; v_call: TRBV5-4; d_call: TRBD2; cdr3_nt: TGTGCCAGCAGCCCCGGGAGGGCCCTAAGGGATGAGCAGTTCTTC; cdr3_aa: CASSPGRALRDEQFF
j_call: TRBJ2-1; clone_size: -; v_call: TRBV7-9; d_call: TRBD2; cdr3_nt: TGTGCCAGCAGCACGGGACTAGCGGGAGGGCCGGGAAATGAGCAGTTCTTC; cdr3_aa: CASSTGLAGGPGNEQFF
j_call: TRBJ2-3; clone_size: -; v_call: TRBV7-2; d_call: -; cdr3_nt: TGTGCCAGCAGCTCTACAGATACGCAGTATTTT; cdr3_aa: CASSSTDTQYF
j_call: TRBJ2-5; clone_size: -; v_call: TRBV7-2; d_call: TRBD1; cdr3_nt: TGTGCCAGCAGCGGCGGGACAGGAAAGACCCAGTACTTC; cdr3_aa: CASSGGTGKTQYF
j_call: TRBJ1-4; clone_size: -; v_call: TRBV6-5; d_call: TRBD1; cdr3_nt: TGTGCCAGCAGTCGTCAAAACAGGGGTCGGAAACTGTTTTTT; cdr3_aa: CASSRQNRGRKLFF
j_call: TRBJ2-1; clone_size: -; v_call: TRBV5-4; d_call: -; cdr3_nt: TGTGCCAGCAGCTTGAAAGTCATTGCAGTTGAGCAGTTCTTC; cdr3_aa: CASSLKVIAVEQFF
j_call: TRBJ2-3; clone_size: -; v_call: TRBV4-2; d_call: TRBD2; cdr3_nt: TGTGCCAGCAGCTTACTAGCGGGAGGGCCTAGCACAGATACGCAGTATTTT; cdr3_aa: CASSLLAGGPSTDTQYF
j_call: TRBJ2-1; clone_size: -; v_call: TRBV5-4; d_call: -; cdr3_nt: TGTGCCAGCAGTCCGACAGAGTACTACAATGAGCAGTTCTTC; cdr3_aa: CASSPTEYYNEQFF
j_call: TRBJ1-1; clone_size: once; v_call: TRBV7-8; d_call: -; cdr3_nt: TGTGCCAGCAGCTTAGGTGAGAACACTGAAGCTTTCTTT; cdr3_aa: CASSLGENTEAFF
j_call: TRBJ1-3; clone_size: -; v_call: TRBV30; d_call: TRBD1; cdr3_nt: TGTGCCTGGACCCCAGGGACAGGGGGCTCTGGAAACACCATATATTTT; cdr3_aa: CAWTPGTGGSGNTIYF
j_call: TRBJ2-3; clone_size: -; v_call: TRBV18; d_call: TRBD1; cdr3_nt: TGTGCCAGCTCACGCCGACAGGGGGCAGATACGCAGTATTTT; cdr3_aa: CASSRRQGADTQYF
j_call: TRBJ2-3; clone_size: -; v_call: TRBV12-5; d_call: -; cdr3_nt: TGTGCTAGTGGTTTGGGACAGACCCAGGATACGCAGTATTTT; cdr3_aa: CASGLGQTQDTQYF
j_call: TRBJ2-7; clone_size: -; v_call: TRBV7-2; d_call: -; cdr3_nt: TGTGCCAGCAGCTTAAGGGTAGGGGTTACGGCAGGGGACTCCTACGAGCAGTACTTC; cdr3_aa: CASSLRVGVTAGDSYEQYF
j_call: TRBJ1-1; clone_size: -; v_call: TRBV5-6; d_call: -; cdr3_nt: TGTGCCAGCAGCTTGGGGAATCCTGAAGCTTTCTTT; cdr3_aa: CASSLGNPEAFF
j_call: TRBJ2-1; clone_size: -; v_call: TRBV29-1; d_call: -; cdr3_nt: TGCAGCGTTGACTCGGCGGGATCACTTCTACACAATGAGCAGTTCTTC; cdr3_aa: CSVDSAGSLLHNEQFF